This paragraph covers one T cell receptor (beta chain) sequence. Antigen unknown. These data come from a study of shared clonotypes between healthy human individuals. Across the study: CD8 memory received one plate per donor, CD8 naive two, CD4 memory three and CD4 naive three. Overall study results and limits: Larger richness was generally estimated for naive than memory subsets. Non-shared clonotypes were found to have lower generation probabilities than the clonotypes that were shared by all four of the sorted-subset donors.

CDR3 length equals 19 residues. Per germline, CDR1 SGHNT and CDR2 YENEEA. Trimming at V came to 1 base and at J to 0 bases, leaving 12 bases not matched to a gene. Terminally differentiated effector memory CD45RA+ cells were left out of the naive CD8 fraction, which was CD45RO-negative and positively selected for CCR7. Profiling relied on immunoSEQ multiplex PCR, and the TCRdb table lists in-frame clones only, not all of them. Of 450,000 to 700,000 clones in the sample, around 95% were seen once. V and J are TRBV11-3 and TRBJ2-3, with 8 bases fitting TRBD2. The TCR was taken from a woman aged 25 to 45 in good health. The specimen sequenced was naive CD8+ T cells sorted from blood. The CDR3 is CASSLGDWASGRSTDTQYF. CDR3 sequence (DNA): TGTGCCAGCAGCTTAGGGGATTGGGCTAGCGGGCGGAGCACAGATACGCAGTATTTT.